Listed below are T cell receptor beta chains from one sample, sequenced in a study of regulatory T cells in long-lasting Graves disease. Via MiXCR, TCRdb re-called the multiplex PCR reads, giving one row per CDR3 protein. The sample holds about 300,000 distinct CDR3 sequences, 20% to 25% seen once. Sequencing used peripheral blood mononuclear cells (PBMCs), obtained when the disease was refractory, from a patient treated with antithyroid drugs. The receptors here all came from a female donor with Graves disease. The CDR3 runs from the conserved cysteine through the conserved F or W. The D gene is left open where the match is weak. For some rows the clone size is stated as once, few or many, or as a class when expanded; others skip it.

clone_size j_call v_call d_call cdr3_aa cdr3_nt
many TRBJ2-7 TRBV28 TRBD1 CASSRPGQGAYEQYF TGTGCCAGCAGCCGACCGGGACAGGGGGCTTACGAGCAGTACTTC
NA TRBJ1-1 TRBV19 NA CASIRDTNLGAEAFF TGTGCCAGTATAAGGGACACAAACCTCGGGGCTGAAGCTTTCTTT
many TRBJ2-2 TRBV7-2 NA CASSLVGGANTGELFF TGTGCCAGCAGCTTAGTAGGGGGAGCGAACACCGGGGAGCTGTTTTTT
NA TRBJ1-1 TRBV20-1 TRBD1 CSAGQGAIRSTEAFF TGCAGTGCCGGACAGGGGGCGATCCGGAGCACTGAAGCTTTCTTT
NA TRBJ1-3 TRBV12-3/TRBV12-4 NA CASTPRGNTIYF TGTGCCAGCACCCCCAGGGGAAACACCATATATTTT
many TRBJ2-7 TRBV12-3/TRBV12-4 TRBD2 CASSYLAGGSSYEQYF TGTGCCAGCAGCTACTTAGCGGGAGGTAGCTCCTACGAGCAGTACTTC
many TRBJ2-7 TRBV11-2 TRBD2 CASSSQLAGANSYEQYF TGTGCCAGCAGCTCCCAACTAGCGGGAGCAAATTCCTACGAGCAGTACTTC
many TRBJ2-6 TRBV6-1 NA CASSPRQGSGANVLTF TGTGCCAGCAGTCCCAGACAAGGCTCTGGGGCCAACGTCCTGACTTTC
NA TRBJ2-5 TRBV4-1 TRBD1 CASSQRRTGGPWYF TGCGCCAGCAGCCAAAGGAGAACAGGGGGCCCGTGGTACTTC
many TRBJ1-2 TRBV29-1 TRBD1 CSFLKDRDGYTF TGCAGCTTCCTTAAGGACAGGGATGGCTACACCTTC
many TRBJ1-6 TRBV20-1 TRBD1 CSALGDRDSPLHF TGCAGTGCCCTTGGGGACAGGGATTCACCCCTCCACTTT
NA TRBJ1-1 TRBV7-9 TRBD1 CASSFGQGADTEAFF TGTGCCAGCAGCTTCGGACAGGGGGCTGACACTGAAGCTTTCTTT
many TRBJ2-7 TRBV25-1 NA CASSDPGRSYEQYF TGTGCCAGCAGTGACCCGGGACGTTCCTACGAGCAGTACTTC
few TRBJ1-1 TRBV7-3 TRBD1 CASSWGDRGSPSTEAFF TGTGCCAGCAGCTGGGGGGACAGGGGCAGCCCCAGCACTGAAGCTTTCTTT
many TRBJ2-5 TRBV6-1 NA CASRLRYSYRGETQYF TGTGCCAGCAGGCTAAGATACAGTTACCGAGGGGAGACCCAGTACTTC
many TRBJ1-2 TRBV7-9 NA CASSLNGGTTNYGYTF TGTGCCAGCAGCTTAAACGGGGGGACGACGAACTATGGCTACACCTTC
many TRBJ2-5 TRBV7-2 NA CASSLESPWTGQLQETQYF TGTGCCAGCAGCTTAGAGTCCCCGTGGACGGGACAACTCCAAGAGACCCAGTACTTC
few TRBJ2-2 TRBV6-5 NA CASSYSHMSTGELFF TGTGCCAGCAGTTACTCTCACATGAGCACCGGGGAGCTGTTTTTT
NA TRBJ1-6 TRBV9 TRBD1 CASSATITGDNSPLHF TGTGCCAGCAGCGCGACCATAACAGGGGACAATTCACCCCTCCACTTT
many TRBJ2-5 TRBV10-1 NA CASSDGNKAETQYF TGCGCCAGCAGTGACGGGAACAAGGCAGAGACCCAGTACTTC
many TRBJ2-2 TRBV11-1 TRBD1 CASSLEPISGQGNTGELFF TGTGCCAGCAGCTTAGAGCCCATTTCGGGACAGGGCAACACCGGGGAGCTGTTTTTT
NA TRBJ2-7 TRBV2 TRBD1 CASGLGQGSSYEQYF TGTGCCAGCGGGTTAGGACAGGGGAGCTCCTACGAGCAGTACTTC
NA TRBJ1-5 TRBV6-2/TRBV6-3 NA CASSYFRGSNQPQHF TGTGCCAGCAGTTACTTTCGTGGTAGCAATCAGCCCCAGCATTTT
NA TRBJ2-5 TRBV7-2 TRBD1 CASSNRDSLEETQYF TGTGCCAGCAGCAACCGGGACAGCCTTGAGGAGACCCAGTACTTC
NA TRBJ2-3 TRBV5-6 NA CASSLGQISTDTQYF TGTGCCAGCAGCTTGGGACAGATTAGCACAGATACGCAGTATTTT
few TRBJ2-2 TRBV7-6 NA CASSVGAGTGELFF TGTGCCAGCAGCGTGGGTGCGGGCACCGGGGAGCTGTTTTTT
NA TRBJ2-2 TRBV30 NA CAWSVLPSGELFF TGTGCCTGGAGTGTCCTCCCTTCCGGGGAGCTGTTTTTT
many TRBJ2-6 TRBV28 TRBD1 CASSLGFGLAAQGRRYSGANVLTF TGTGCCAGCAGTTTAGGGTTTGGCCTGGCGGCACAGGGGCGCAGGTACTCTGGGGCCAACGTCCTGACTTTC
NA TRBJ2-2 TRBV20-1 TRBD2 CSARFAGESTGELFF TGCAGTGCTAGATTTGCGGGAGAGAGCACCGGGGAGCTGTTTTTT
NA TRBJ1-6 TRBV3-1 NA CASSQDITRDSPLHF TGTGCCAGCAGCCAAGATATAACCAGGGATTCACCCCTCCACTTT
once TRBJ2-2 TRBV11-2 NA CASSLYPSYTGELFF TGTGCCAGCAGCTTATACCCATCCTACACCGGGGAGCTGTTTTTT